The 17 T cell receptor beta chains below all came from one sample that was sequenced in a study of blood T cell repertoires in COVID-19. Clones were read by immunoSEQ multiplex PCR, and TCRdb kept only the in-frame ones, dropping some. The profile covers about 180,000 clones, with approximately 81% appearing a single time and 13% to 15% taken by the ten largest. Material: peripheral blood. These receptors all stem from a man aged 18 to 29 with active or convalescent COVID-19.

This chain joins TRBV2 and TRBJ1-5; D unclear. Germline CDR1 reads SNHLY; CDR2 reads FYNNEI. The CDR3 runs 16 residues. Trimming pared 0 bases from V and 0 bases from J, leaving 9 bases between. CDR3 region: CASSEAGRPSNQPQHF. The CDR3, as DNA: TGTGCCAGCAGTGAAGCTGGGCGCCCTAGCAATCAGCCCCAGCATTTT.

CDR3 in amino acids: CASSIQGMNTEAFF. The CDR3 coding sequence is TGTGCCAGTAGTATACAGGGAATGAACACTGAAGCTTTCTTT. The chain has TRBV19 and TRBJ1-1; D might be TRBD1 (5 bases). The CDR3 covers 14 residues. From germline, CDR1 is LNHDA and CDR2 SQIVND (reference sequence). V lost 2 bases and J 0 bases, leaving 7 bases between the germline ends.

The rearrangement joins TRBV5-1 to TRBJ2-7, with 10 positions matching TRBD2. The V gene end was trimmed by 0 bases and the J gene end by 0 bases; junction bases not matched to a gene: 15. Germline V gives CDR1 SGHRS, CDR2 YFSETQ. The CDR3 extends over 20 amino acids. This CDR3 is CASSLAGGLAGVGASYEQYF. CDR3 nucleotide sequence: TGCGCCAGCAGCTTGGCCGGAGGCCTAGCGGGAGTCGGGGCCTCCTACGAGCAGTACTTC.

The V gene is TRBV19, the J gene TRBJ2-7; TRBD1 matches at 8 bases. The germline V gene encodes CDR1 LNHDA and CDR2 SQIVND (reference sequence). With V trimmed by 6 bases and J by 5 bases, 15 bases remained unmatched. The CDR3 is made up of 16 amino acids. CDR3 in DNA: TGTGCCAGTAGCCACAATACCGGGACAGGTTCCCACGAGCAGTACTTC. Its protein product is CASSHNTGTGSHEQYF. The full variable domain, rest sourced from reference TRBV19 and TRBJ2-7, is DGGITQSPKYLFRKEGQNVTLSCEQNLNHDAMYWYRQDPGQGLRLIYYSQIVNDFQKGDIAEGYSVSREKKESFPLTVTSAQKNPTAFYLCASSHNTGTGSHEQYFGPGTRLTVT.

The chain's CDR3 is CASSRSLNEQFF. CDR3 nucleotides: TGTGCCAGCAGCCGCTCACTCAATGAGCAGTTCTTC. This chain links TRBV7-9 with TRBJ2-1; no reliable D call. Germline V gives CDR1 SEHNR, CDR2 FQNEAQ (reference sequence). This CDR3 spans 12 amino acids. Trimming shortened V by 5 bases and J by 6 bases, and 8 bases separated the two germline ends.

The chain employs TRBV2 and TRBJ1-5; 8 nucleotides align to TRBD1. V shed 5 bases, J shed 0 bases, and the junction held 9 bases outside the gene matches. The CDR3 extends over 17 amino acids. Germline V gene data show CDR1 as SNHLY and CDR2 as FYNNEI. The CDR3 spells CASSTGQGTYSNQPQHF. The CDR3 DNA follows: TGTGCCAGCAGTACCGGACAGGGAACGTATAGCAATCAGCCCCAGCATTTT.

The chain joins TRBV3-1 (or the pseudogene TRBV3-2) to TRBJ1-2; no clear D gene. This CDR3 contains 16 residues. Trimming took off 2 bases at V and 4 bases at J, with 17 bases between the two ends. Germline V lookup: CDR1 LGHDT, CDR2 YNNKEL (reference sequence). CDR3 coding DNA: TGTGCCAGCAGCCAAAAAAACAGCCCTTTTAGCTATGGCTACACCTTC. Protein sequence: CASSQKNSPFSYGYTF.

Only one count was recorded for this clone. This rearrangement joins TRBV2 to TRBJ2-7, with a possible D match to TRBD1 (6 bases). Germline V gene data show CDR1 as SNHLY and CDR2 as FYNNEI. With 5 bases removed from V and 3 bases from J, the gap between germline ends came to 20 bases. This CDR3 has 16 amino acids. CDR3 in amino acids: CASSSTGTNKFYEQYF. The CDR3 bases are TGTGCCAGCAGTTCTACCGGGACAAATAAATTCTACGAGCAGTACTTC. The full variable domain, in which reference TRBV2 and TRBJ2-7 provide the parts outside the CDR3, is EPEVTQTPSHQVTQMGQEVILRCVPISNHLYFYWYRQILGQKVEFLVSFYNNEISEKSEIFDDQFSVERPDGSNFTLKIRSTKLEDSAMYFCASSSTGTNKFYEQYFGPGTRLTVT.

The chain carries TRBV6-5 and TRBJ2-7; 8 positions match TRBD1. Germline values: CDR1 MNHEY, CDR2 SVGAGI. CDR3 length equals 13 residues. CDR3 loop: CASRQGAVNEQYF. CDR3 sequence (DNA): TGTGCTTCCCGCCAGGGGGCTGTTAACGAGCAGTACTTC.

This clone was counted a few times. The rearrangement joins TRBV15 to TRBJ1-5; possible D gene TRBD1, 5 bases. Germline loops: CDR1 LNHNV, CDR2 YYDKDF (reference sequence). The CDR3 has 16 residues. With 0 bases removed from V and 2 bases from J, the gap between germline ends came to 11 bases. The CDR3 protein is CATSRELARGNQPQHF. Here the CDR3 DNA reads TGTGCCACCAGCAGAGAGTTGGCCAGGGGCAATCAGCCCCAGCATTTT.

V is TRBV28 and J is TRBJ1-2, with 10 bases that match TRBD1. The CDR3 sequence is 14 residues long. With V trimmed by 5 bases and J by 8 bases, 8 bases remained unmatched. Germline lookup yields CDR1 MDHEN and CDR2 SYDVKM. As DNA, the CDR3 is TGTGCCAGCAGTCAAAGACAGGGGGCAGGAGGCTACACCTTC. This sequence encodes CASSQRQGAGGYTF.

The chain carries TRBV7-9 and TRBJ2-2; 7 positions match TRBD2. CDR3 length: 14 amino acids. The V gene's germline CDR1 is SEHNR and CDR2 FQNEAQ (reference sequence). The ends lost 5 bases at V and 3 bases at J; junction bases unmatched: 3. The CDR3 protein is CASSDGGDTGELFF. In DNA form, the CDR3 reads TGTGCCAGCAGCGATGGGGGGGACACCGGGGAGCTGTTTTTT.

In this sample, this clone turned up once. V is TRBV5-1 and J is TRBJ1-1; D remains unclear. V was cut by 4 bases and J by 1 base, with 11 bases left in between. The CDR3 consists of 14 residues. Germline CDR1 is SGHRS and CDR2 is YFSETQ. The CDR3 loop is CASSRAGGNTEAFF. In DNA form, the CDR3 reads TGCGCCAGCAGCCGGGCGGGTGGGAACACTGAAGCTTTCTTT. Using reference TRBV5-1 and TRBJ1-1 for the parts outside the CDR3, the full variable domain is KAGVTQTPRYLIKTRGQQVTLSCSPISGHRSVSWYQQTPGQGLQFLFEYFSETQRNKGNFPGRFSGRQFSNSRSEMNVSTLELGDSALYLCASSRAGGNTEAFFGQGTRLTVV.

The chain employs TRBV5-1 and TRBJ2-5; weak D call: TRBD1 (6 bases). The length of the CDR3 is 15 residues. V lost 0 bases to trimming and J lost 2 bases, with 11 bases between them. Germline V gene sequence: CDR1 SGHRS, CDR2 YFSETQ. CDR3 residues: CASSLAQGRQETQYF. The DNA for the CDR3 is TGCGCCAGCAGCTTGGCACAGGGCAGGCAAGAGACCCAGTACTTC. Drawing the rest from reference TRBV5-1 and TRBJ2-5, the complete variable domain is KAGVTQTPRYLIKTRGQQVTLSCSPISGHRSVSWYQQTPGQGLQFLFEYFSETQRNKGNFPGRFSGRQFSNSRSEMNVSTLELGDSALYLCASSLAQGRQETQYFGPGTRLLVL.

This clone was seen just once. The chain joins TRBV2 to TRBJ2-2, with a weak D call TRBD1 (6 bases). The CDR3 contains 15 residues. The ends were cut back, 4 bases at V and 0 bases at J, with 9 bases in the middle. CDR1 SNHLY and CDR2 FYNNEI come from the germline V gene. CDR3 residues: CASSVQGSNTGELFF. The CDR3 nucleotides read TGTGCCAGCAGTGTCCAGGGGTCGAACACCGGGGAGCTGTTTTTT.

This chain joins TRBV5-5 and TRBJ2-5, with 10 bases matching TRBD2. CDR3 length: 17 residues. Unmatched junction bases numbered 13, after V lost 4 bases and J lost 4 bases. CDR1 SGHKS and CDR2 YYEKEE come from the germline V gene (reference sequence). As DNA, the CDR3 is TGTGCCAGCAGCCCCGGGGGCCTAGCGGGAGCGGGAGAGACCCAGTACTTC. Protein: CASSPGGLAGAGETQYF.

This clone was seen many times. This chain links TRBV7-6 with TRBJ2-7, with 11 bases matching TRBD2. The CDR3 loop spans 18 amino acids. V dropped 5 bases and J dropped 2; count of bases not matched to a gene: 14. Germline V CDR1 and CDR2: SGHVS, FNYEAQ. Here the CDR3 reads CASSAGLAVPGGAYEQYF. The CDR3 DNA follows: TGTGCCAGCAGCGCGGGACTAGCGGTCCCCGGGGGGGCCTACGAGCAGTACTTC.